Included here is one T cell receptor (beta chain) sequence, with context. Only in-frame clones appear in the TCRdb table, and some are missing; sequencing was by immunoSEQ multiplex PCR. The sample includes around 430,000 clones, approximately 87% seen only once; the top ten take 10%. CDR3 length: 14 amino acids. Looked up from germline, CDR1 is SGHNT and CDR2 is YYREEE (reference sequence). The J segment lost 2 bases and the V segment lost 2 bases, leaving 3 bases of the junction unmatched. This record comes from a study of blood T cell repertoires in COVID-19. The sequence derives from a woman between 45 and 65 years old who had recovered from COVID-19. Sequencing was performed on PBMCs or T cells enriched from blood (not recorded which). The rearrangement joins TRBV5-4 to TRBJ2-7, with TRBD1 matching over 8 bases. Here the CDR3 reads CASSFTGQAYEQYF. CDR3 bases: TGTGCCAGCAGCTTTACGGGACAGGCCTACGAGCAGTACTTC.